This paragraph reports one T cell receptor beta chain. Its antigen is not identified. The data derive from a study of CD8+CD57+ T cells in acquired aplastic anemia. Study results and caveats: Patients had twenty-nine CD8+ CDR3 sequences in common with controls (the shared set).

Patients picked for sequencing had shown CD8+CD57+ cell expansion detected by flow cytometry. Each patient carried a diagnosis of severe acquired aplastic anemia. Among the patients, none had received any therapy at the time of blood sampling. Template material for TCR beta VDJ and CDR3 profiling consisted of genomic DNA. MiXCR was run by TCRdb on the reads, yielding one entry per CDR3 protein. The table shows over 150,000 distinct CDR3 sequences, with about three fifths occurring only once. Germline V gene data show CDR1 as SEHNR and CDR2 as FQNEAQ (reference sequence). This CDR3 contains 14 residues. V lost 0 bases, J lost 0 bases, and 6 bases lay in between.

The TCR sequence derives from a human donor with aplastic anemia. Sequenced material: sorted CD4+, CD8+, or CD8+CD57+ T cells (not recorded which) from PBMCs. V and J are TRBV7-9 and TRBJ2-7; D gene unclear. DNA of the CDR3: TGTGCCAGCAGCTTAGCGGGTTACTCCTACGAGCAGTACTTC. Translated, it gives CASSLAGYSYEQYF. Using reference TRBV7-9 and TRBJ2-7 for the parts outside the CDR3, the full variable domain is DTGVSQNPRHKITKRGQNVTFRCDPISEHNRLYWYRQTLGQGPEFLTYFQNEAQLEKSRLLSDRFSAERPKGSFSTLEIQRTEQGDSAMYLCASSLAGYSYEQYFGPGTRLTVT.